This T cell receptor beta chain was sequenced in a study of shared clonotypes between healthy human individuals. There are 15 residues in the CDR3. The ends lost 5 bases at V and 3 bases at J; junction bases unmatched: 10. Germline V lookup: CDR1 MDHEN, CDR2 SYDVKM. Using ten immunoSEQ deep assay plates, investigators sequenced unsorted PBMC DNA. The protocol was immunoSEQ multiplex PCR, while the TCRdb copy is restricted to in-frame clones and leaves out a portion. The table lists hundreds of thousands of clones, approximately 77% of them singletons. The sequenced sample consisted of PBMCs. The receptor's source is a woman aged 35 to 49 in good health. Some clones in this sample may be carry-over from other donors' samples. This rearrangement joins TRBV28 to TRBJ2-7, with TRBD1 matching 7 bases. CDR3 protein: CASSTPGTEHYEQYF. The CDR3 DNA sequence: TGTGCCAGCAGTACCCCCGGGACAGAGCACTACGAGCAGTACTTC.